One and the same sample provided the 3 T cell receptor beta chains below, sequenced in a study of identical twins. MiXCR, applied by TCRdb to the 5' RACE reads, yields one record per CDR3 protein. The top ten clones hold roughly 0.9% of a sample with just over 500,000 distinct CDR3 sequences, about 20% of them seen once. The same sample was also used in a study of T cells expressing NK-cell markers.

What was sequenced was CD4+ T cells sorted from blood. The receptor set was obtained from a woman in her late teens or twenties in good health.

A few counts support this clonotype. The V and J genes are TRBV6-1 and TRBJ2-5, with 9 bases fitting TRBD2. Unmatched junction bases numbered 5, after V lost 7 bases and J lost 5 bases. Per the germline V gene, CDR1 is MNHNS and CDR2 is SASEGT. CDR3 length: 13 residues. For the CDR3, the DNA is TGTGCCAGCAAGGCGGGAGGGGGGGAGACCCAGTACTTC. Protein: CASKAGGGETQYF.

A few counts support this clonotype. The chain carries TRBV5-6 and TRBJ2-1; 7 nucleotides line up with TRBD2. Germline values: CDR1 SGHDT, CDR2 YYEEEE. The ends lost 4 bases at V and 4 bases at J; junction bases unmatched: 8. The CDR3 runs to 15 residues. In DNA form, the CDR3 reads TGTGCCAGCAGCCCGAGGAACGGGGGGTACAATGAGCAGTTCTTC. Residues: CASSPRNGGYNEQFF.

The V gene is TRBV7-2, the J gene TRBJ2-3, with D possibly TRBD2 on 6 matching bases. The V end was cut by 1 base, the J end by 7 bases, with 12 bases between. The CDR3 spans 14 residues. Germline values: CDR1 SGHTA, CDR2 FQGNSA. The CDR3 region has the DNA TGTGCCAGCAGCTTAGTGCGGGGAGTGTATACGCAGTATTTT. It specifies CASSLVRGVYTQYF.